Shown below are 20 T cell receptor beta chains from a single sample sequenced in a study of blood T cell repertoires in COVID-19. Measured with immunoSEQ multiplex PCR; TCRdb has only the in-frame clones, and not every one. The sample comprises 110,000 to 150,000 clones, less than 85% of which are singletons, and approximately 6.1% rests with the top ten. Sequenced sample: peripheral blood. The receptor set was obtained from a human donor in a cohort sampled during active COVID-19.

For the CDR3, the DNA is TGTGCCAGCAGTCGGTCGACAGTCTTCTCGAACACCGGGGAGCTGTTTTTT. Translated, it gives CASSRSTVFSNTGELFF. The chain couples TRBV11-3 to TRBJ2-2, with a tentative D call TRBD1 (5 bases). Deletions cut 6 bases from V and 0 bases from J, with 17 bases between. The CDR3 runs 17 residues. Germline V gene lookup returns CDR1 SGHNT and CDR2 YENEEA. Based on the CDR3 plus reference TRBV11-3 and TRBJ2-2, the full variable domain is EAGVVQSPRYKIIEKKQPVAFWCNPISGHNTLYWYLQNLGQGPELLIRYENEEAVDDSQLPKDRFSAERLKGVDSTLKIQPAELGDSAVYLCASSRSTVFSNTGELFFGEGSRLTVL.

The rearrangement joins TRBV24-1 to TRBJ2-3; TRBD2 matches at 9 bases. The CDR3 is made up of 15 amino acids. Looked up from germline, CDR1 is KGHDR and CDR2 is SFDVKD. V was clipped by 3 bases and J by 2 bases; unmatched bases: 2. Here the CDR3 DNA reads TGTGCCACCAGTGATCTAGCGGGGCCCACAGATACGCAGTATTTT. As protein: CATSDLAGPTDTQYF.

The chain links TRBV7-6 to TRBJ1-2, with 9 bases matching TRBD1. With 3 bases clipped from V and 6 bases from J, the junction kept 2 bases outside the gene matches. This CDR3 contains 13 residues. Germline CDR1 SGHVS, CDR2 FNYEAQ. The CDR3, as DNA: TGTGCCAGCAGCTTCACAGGGGGCGATGGCTACACCTTC. It is translated as CASSFTGGDGYTF.

V is TRBV7-3 and J is TRBJ1-6, with no clear D. The V gene lost 5 bases and the J gene lost 7 bases, with 12 bases spanning the gap. The CDR3 extends over 14 amino acids. Germline-derived CDR1 and CDR2 are SGHTA and FQGTGA. The CDR3 nucleotides read TGTGCCAGCAGCCAGAGGTCGGCCAATTCACCCCTCCACTTT. It is translated as CASSQRSANSPLHF.

The chain employs TRBV4-1 and TRBJ1-1; weak D call: TRBD1 (5 bases). Trimming shortened V by 0 bases and J by 10 bases, and 12 bases separated the two germline ends. The CDR3 has 13 amino acids. Looked up from germline, CDR1 is MGHRA and CDR2 is YSYEKL. CDR3 bases: TGCGCCAGCAGCCAAGATCCGGCAGGGCCAGCTTTCTTT. Amino acids: CASSQDPAGPAFF.

This clone was observed a single time. This chain uses TRBV19 with TRBJ2-2; 9 nucleotides match TRBD1. V lost 7 bases and J lost 5; bases outside the gene matches: 8. The CDR3 contains 15 residues. Per germline, CDR1 LNHDA and CDR2 SQIVND (reference sequence). This CDR3 reads CASTMGQGGTGELFF. The CDR3 nucleotides are TGTGCCAGTACCATGGGACAGGGAGGAACCGGGGAGCTGTTTTTT. Full variable domain (outside the CDR3, taken from reference TRBV19 and TRBJ2-2): DGGITQSPKYLFRKEGQNVTLSCEQNLNHDAMYWYRQDPGQGLRLIYYSQIVNDFQKGDIAEGYSVSREKKESFPLTVTSAQKNPTAFYLCASTMGQGGTGELFFGEGSRLTVL.

The chain combines TRBV5-1 with TRBJ2-1, with TRBD1 matching over 7 bases. This CDR3 contains 15 residues. With V trimmed by 6 bases and J by 5 bases, 11 bases remained unmatched. The germline V gene encodes CDR1 SGHRS and CDR2 YFSETQ. The CDR3 loop reads CASTLRQGTNNEQFF. The CDR3 DNA reads TGCGCCAGCACCCTCCGACAGGGTACCAACAATGAGCAGTTCTTC.

The V and J genes are TRBV7-2 and TRBJ1-3; D gene uncertain. V lost 4 bases and J lost 3, with 13 bases in between. CDR3 length: 15 amino acids. Per germline, CDR1 SGHTA and CDR2 FQGNSA. CDR3 residues: CASSSRGQIGNTIYF. The CDR3 DNA reads TGTGCCAGCAGCTCACGCGGGCAGATTGGAAACACCATATATTTT.

This clone was counted once. CDR3 sequence: CASSPQNGLNNEQFF. The DNA of the CDR3 is TGCGCCAGCAGCCCTCAGAATGGACTCAACAATGAGCAGTTCTTC. The chain has TRBV4-3 and TRBJ2-1; D perhaps matches TRBD2 (5 bases). Germline CDR1 reads LGHNA; CDR2 reads YSLEER. The length of the CDR3 is 15 residues. V was pared by 4 bases and J by 5 bases, with 15 bases between.

The chain recombines TRBV6-5 with TRBJ2-2; no clear D gene. In germline, CDR1 is MNHEY, CDR2 SVGAGI. Trimming left V 6 bases short and J 2 bases short, with 10 bases between. The CDR3 sequence is 14 residues long. The CDR3 sequence is CASRPRTNTGELFF. CDR3 coding DNA: TGTGCCAGCAGGCCCCGTACTAACACCGGGGAGCTGTTTTTT.

The rearrangement joins TRBV5-1 to TRBJ1-1; no reliable D call. Trimming stripped 4 bases from V and 0 bases from J, with 13 bases between. CDR1 and CDR2 from the germline V gene are SGHRS and YFSETQ. CDR3 length: 15 residues. CDR3 coding DNA: TGCGCCAGCAGCCTTTGGCCGTCAGTGAACACTGAAGCTTTCTTT. Protein: CASSLWPSVNTEAFF.

The J gene is TRBJ1-1, the V gene TRBV28, with D perhaps TRBD1 (6 bases). The V gene's germline CDR1 is MDHEN and CDR2 SYDVKM. V shed 5 bases and J shed 8 bases, with 9 bases lying between them. The length of the CDR3 is 11 residues. CDR3 sequence reads: CASSGQGEAFF. DNA of the CDR3: TGTGCCAGCAGTGGGCAGGGGGAAGCTTTCTTT.

This clone showed up many times. The rearrangement uses TRBV5-1 and TRBJ2-2; 7 nucleotides agree with TRBD2. Germline V gives CDR1 SGHRS, CDR2 YFSETQ. The CDR3 runs to 15 residues. Trimming removed 0 bases from V and 4 bases from J; junction bases left unmatched: 3. DNA for the CDR3: TGCGCCAGCAGCTTGGACAGCGGGGCCACCGGGGAGCTGTTTTTT. Amino acid sequence: CASSLDSGATGELFF. The variable domain in full, with the rest retrieved from reference TRBV5-1 and TRBJ2-2, is KAGVTQTPRYLIKTRGQQVTLSCSPISGHRSVSWYQQTPGQGLQFLFEYFSETQRNKGNFPGRFSGRQFSNSRSEMNVSTLELGDSALYLCASSLDSGATGELFFGEGSRLTVL.

This clone appeared a single time. The chain is built from TRBV5-1 and TRBJ1-6; TRBD1 aligns across 7 bases. The germline V gene encodes CDR1 SGHRS and CDR2 YFSETQ. The CDR3 is 15 residues long. J gave up 7 bases and V 0 bases, and 4 bases lay outside the gene matches. The CDR3 region is CASSLEGANNSPLHF. For the CDR3, the DNA is TGCGCCAGCAGCTTGGAGGGGGCGAACAATTCACCCCTCCACTTT.

The rearrangement joins TRBV18 to TRBJ2-5, with 8 bases fitting TRBD2. The length of the CDR3 is 16 residues. Germline V gives CDR1 KGHSH, CDR2 LQKENI. Germline trimming cut 2 bases from V and 3 bases from J; bases unmatched to any gene: 8. CDR3 bases: TGTGCCAGCTCACCATCTCTTAGCGGGGTGAAAGAGACCCAGTACTTC. Translated, it gives CASSPSLSGVKETQYF.

This chain joins TRBV6-6 and TRBJ2-3; TRBD1 aligns across 11 bases. The V gene's germline CDR1 is MNHNY and CDR2 SVGAGI (reference sequence). This CDR3 region has 15 residues. V dropped 8 bases and J dropped 3; count of bases not matched to a gene: 7. CDR3 nucleotide sequence: TGTGCCAGCTATCGGACAGGGGGCGGGACAGATACGCAGTATTTT. Translated: CASYRTGGGTDTQYF.

The chain carries TRBV12-3 or TRBV12-4 and TRBJ1-3; D unclear. The CDR3 contains 12 residues. Trimming removed 8 bases from V and 3 bases from J, with 8 bases in between. The CDR3 spells CASPTGGNTIYF. In DNA, the CDR3 is TGTGCCAGCCCCACTGGTGGAAACACCATATATTTT.

The chain is built from TRBV13 and TRBJ2-3, with 8 bases that match TRBD2. J lost 0 bases, V lost 6 bases, and 8 bases had no gene match. This CDR3 is 16 amino acids long. Germline V gene lookup returns CDR1 PRHDT and CDR2 FYEKMQ (reference sequence). CDR3 coding DNA: TGTGCCAGCAGTTACGGCGGGGGGTTTAGCACAGATACGCAGTATTTT. The encoded protein is CASSYGGGFSTDTQYF.

V is TRBV4-1 and J is TRBJ1-1; 8 bases fit TRBD1. In germline, CDR1 is MGHRA, CDR2 YSYEKL. The CDR3 is 18 residues long. V lost 1 base and J lost 1; bases outside the gene matches: 11. The CDR3 region has the DNA TGCGCCAGCAGCCAAGCCCTACTCTCGACAGGGGCGAACACTGAAGCTTTCTTT. Its protein product is CASSQALLSTGANTEAFF.

The J gene is TRBJ2-3, the V gene TRBV29-1, with a tentative D call TRBD1 (6 bases). CDR1 and CDR2 from the germline V gene are SQVTM and ANQGSEA. The CDR3 runs 13 residues. V lost 3 bases to trimming and J lost 2 bases, with 9 bases between them. The chain's CDR3 is CSVEQGTTDTQYF. The DNA of the CDR3 is TGCAGCGTTGAGCAGGGGACCACAGATACGCAGTATTTT.